This T cell receptor (beta chain) was captured in a study of T cells after yellow fever vaccination. Across the whole study: Preparation of fractions with low cell numbers was performed using SMART-Seq v4 Ultra Low Input. Points from the study as a whole: Reappearance after the booster was observed for most primary-vaccination clones (about 97% CD4, roughly 90% CD8).

The length of the CDR3 is 12 residues. Trimming shortened V by 7 bases and J by 9 bases, and 13 bases separated the two germline ends. CDR1 and CDR2 from the germline V gene are MNHNY and SVGAGI (reference sequence). On this clonotype: Its cognate antigen is unknown.

Making TCR cDNA involved 5'RACE template switching, which added UMIs and a universal primer site. TCRdb redid the calling of the 5' RACE reads with MiXCR, one entry per CDR3 protein. The profile shows about 170,000 distinct CDR3 sequences, 9.5% to 11% of them singletons. The gene calls are TRBV6-6 and TRBJ2-1, with D unclear. The sample in question was CD8+ T cells sorted from PBMCs, obtained 15 days after the yellow fever booster vaccination. The origin of this receptor is a man younger than 30 who received the YFV17D yellow fever vaccine. CDR3 nucleotides: TGTGCCAGCACGGGCTCTGGGGTTGAGCAGTTCTTC. Protein: CASTGSGVEQFF.